This T cell receptor beta chain was found in a study of T cell repertoires in cytomegalovirus infection. Study-level information: Public TCR beta signature analysis indicated the presence of both CMV infection and matching HLA type.

Germline lookup yields CDR1 SSHAT and CDR2 FNYEAQ (reference sequence). V lost 5 bases, J lost 4 bases, and 11 bases lay in between. This CDR3 has 13 residues. MiXCR, run by TCRdb on the reads, gives a single entry per CDR3 protein. Of around 260,000 distinct CDR3 sequences in the sample, more than 20% were seen once. Findings and caveats of the study: Clonotypes of TCR beta that were HLA-C-restricted and CMV-specific dominated the ex vivo response. Of the TCR beta families, the public ones yielded a cumulative frequency that identified carriers of CMV plus the relevant HLA.

As regards this clonotype: Its target is not known.

The receptor was isolated from a human donor in good health (CMV status not recorded). Some clones in this sample may be carry-over from other donors' samples. Sequencing used PBMCs. This rearrangement joins TRBV7-7 to TRBJ2-5; D remains unclear. In DNA form, the CDR3 reads TGTGCCAGCAGCCCCGGGCCCGTAGAGACCCAGTACTTC. It is translated as CASSPGPVETQYF.